These 11 T cell receptor beta chains were sequenced from one sample in a study of blood T cell repertoires in COVID-19. Assay used: immunoSEQ multiplex PCR; TCRdb lists only in-frame clones, some missing. This table holds hundreds of thousands of clones, more than 80% found once. Sequences were obtained from peripheral blood. All receptors derive from an elderly woman with COVID-19, enrolled during active disease.

The gene calls are TRBV7-3 and TRBJ1-5, with TRBD1 identical over 8 bases. From germline, CDR1 is SGHTA and CDR2 FQGTGA. Trimming cost V 5 bases and J 1 base; bases outside gene matches: 1. This CDR3 spans 14 amino acids. The CDR3 spells CASSRTGSNQPQHF. DNA of the CDR3: TGTGCCAGCAGCCGGACAGGGAGCAATCAGCCCCAGCATTTT.

Of note for this clone: Other nucleotide sequences from this sample produce the same CDR3. The chain couples TRBV12-3 or TRBV12-4 to TRBJ1-2, with D possibly being TRBD1 (5 bases). V was clipped by 5 bases and J by 5 bases, with 12 bases between them. CDR3 size: 13 residues. This CDR3 is CASSLTGSYGYTF. CDR3 in DNA: TGTGCCAGCAGTCTAACAGGCTCATATGGCTACACCTTC.

The rearrangement uses TRBV6-2 or TRBV6-3 and TRBJ2-2; 9 bases map to TRBD1. The ends lost 5 bases at V and 6 bases at J; junction bases unmatched: 7. The CDR3 is 15 amino acids. Germline values: CDR1 MNHEY, CDR2 SVGEGT. The CDR3 protein is CASSPGTGSSGELFF. CDR3 sequence (DNA): TGTGCCAGCAGTCCCGGGACAGGGTCATCCGGGGAGCTGTTTTTT.

The rearrangement links TRBV2 to TRBJ1-2; possible D gene TRBD1, 5 bases. Germline CDR1 and CDR2: SNHLY and FYNNEI. V lost 4 bases and J 6 bases, leaving 9 bases between the germline ends. The CDR3 totals 12 residues. The CDR3: CASSVFRDGYTF. Written as DNA, the CDR3 is TGTGCCAGCAGTGTTTTCAGGGATGGCTACACCTTC.

The chain combines TRBV29-1 with TRBJ1-1; D is perhaps TRBD1 (6 bases). Germline V CDR1 and CDR2: SQVTM, ANQGSEA. This CDR3 contains 13 residues. Trimming left V 6 bases short and J 0 bases short, with 11 bases between. Here the CDR3 reads CSVDGQLNTEAFF. DNA of the CDR3: TGCAGCGTCGATGGACAGTTGAACACTGAAGCTTTCTTT.

V is TRBV18 and J is TRBJ1-2; D may be TRBD1 (6 bases). CDR3 length: 14 residues. The germline V gene has CDR1 KGHSH and CDR2 LQKENI. Trimming left V 6 bases short and J 3 bases short, with 14 bases between. The CDR3 region has the DNA TGTGCCAGCTCTCGTGACAGGACTGACTATGGCTACACCTTC. It encodes CASSRDRTDYGYTF.

The rearrangement links TRBV11-2 to TRBJ1-3; D unclear. Per the germline V gene, CDR1 is SGHAT and CDR2 is FQNNGV. This CDR3 has 14 residues. Trimming shortened V by 2 bases and J by 3 bases, and 8 bases separated the two germline ends. CDR3 DNA: TGTGCCAGCAGCTTACAAGCATATGGAAACACCATATATTTT. Protein sequence: CASSLQAYGNTIYF.

This chain connects TRBV28 to TRBJ2-1, with 8 nucleotides matching TRBD2. CDR1 is MDHEN, CDR2 SYDVKM, per germline. The CDR3 loop spans 9 amino acids. The V segment lost 10 bases and the J segment 12 bases; nucleotides outside the gene matches: 2. CDR3 protein: CATGGMQFF. The CDR3, as DNA: TGTGCCACGGGGGGGATGCAGTTCTTC.

This chain joins TRBV27 and TRBJ1-5, with 7 nucleotides matching TRBD1. Germline V CDR1 and CDR2: MNHEY, SMNVEV (reference sequence). The V segment lost 6 bases and the J segment 5 bases; nucleotides outside the gene matches: 4. CDR3 length: 13 residues. CDR3 DNA sequence: TGTGCCAGCAGCCGACAGGGCGATCAGCCCCAGCATTTT. This translates into CASSRQGDQPQHF.

The chain links TRBV21-1 to TRBJ1-4; the table's D call, TRBD1, has no DNA check behind it. TRBV21-1 is labeled a pseudogene. This CDR3 region has 17 residues. The CDR3 loop reads CASSSREGARSGEKLFF. The CDR3 nucleotides read TGTGCCAGCAGCTCCCGTGAGGGGGCGCGTTCTGGTGAAAAACTGTTTTTT.

This sequence joins TRBV5-1 and TRBJ1-2; weak D call: TRBD1 (6 bases). With 0 bases removed from V and 4 bases from J, the gap between germline ends came to 19 bases. The germline V gene has CDR1 SGHRS and CDR2 YFSETQ. CDR3 length: 17 amino acids. The CDR3 spells CASSLGADRIRSYGYTF. In nucleotides, the CDR3 is TGCGCCAGCAGCTTGGGCGCCGACAGGATAAGAAGCTATGGCTACACCTTC.